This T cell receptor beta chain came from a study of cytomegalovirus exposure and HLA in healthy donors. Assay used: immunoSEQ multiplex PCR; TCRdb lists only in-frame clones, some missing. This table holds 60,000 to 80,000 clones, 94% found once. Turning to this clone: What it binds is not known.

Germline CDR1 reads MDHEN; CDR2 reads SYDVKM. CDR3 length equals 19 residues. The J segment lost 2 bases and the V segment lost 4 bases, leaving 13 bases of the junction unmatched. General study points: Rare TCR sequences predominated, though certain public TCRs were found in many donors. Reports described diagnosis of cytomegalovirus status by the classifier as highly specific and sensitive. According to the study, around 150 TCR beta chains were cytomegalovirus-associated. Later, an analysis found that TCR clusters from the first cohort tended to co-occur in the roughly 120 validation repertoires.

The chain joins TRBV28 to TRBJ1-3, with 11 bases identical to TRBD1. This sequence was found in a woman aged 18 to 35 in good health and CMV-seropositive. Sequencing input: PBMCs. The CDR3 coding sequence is TGTGCCAGCAGTTCCATGGGCTCAATGGGACAGGGGGCTGGAAACACCATATATTTT. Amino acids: CASSSMGSMGQGAGNTIYF.